A selection of T cell receptor beta chains follows, all from one sample in a study of blood T cell repertoires in COVID-19. Using immunoSEQ multiplex PCR, the repertoire was profiled, and TCRdb retains in-frame clones only, with some absent. The profile shows hundreds of thousands of clones, around 90% of them singletons. Sequencing was performed on peripheral blood. The source of these receptors is a woman aged 45-60 years who had recovered from COVID-19. CDR3s include the opening cysteine and the closing phenylalanine or tryptophan. The D gene is left open where the match is weak. Size is stated for part of the rows, as once, few or many counts, or as a class when the clone is expanded.

>TRBJ1-4|.|.|TRBV9
CASSQHQTNEKLFF
TGTGCCAGCAGCCAACACCAAACTAATGAAAAACTGTTTTTT
>TRBJ1-6|.|.|TRBV4-3
CASSQDRRVSYNSPLHF
TGCGCCAGCAGCCAAGATCGGAGGGTCTCCTATAATTCACCCCTCCACTTT
>TRBJ2-3|.|.|TRBV9
CASSAPGLGTDTQYF
TGTGCCAGCAGCGCCCCAGGGTTGGGGACAGATACGCAGTATTTT
>TRBJ2-7|.|.|TRBV2
CASSLVRSYEQYF
TGTGCCAGCAGTCTAGTCAGATCCTACGAGCAGTACTTC
>TRBJ2-3|.|.|TRBV7-9
CASRLRVPTDTQYF
TGTGCCAGCAGGCTCAGGGTTCCGACGGATACGCAGTATTTT
>TRBJ1-1|.|.|TRBV7-3
CASSLLGGNTEAFF
TGTGCCAGCAGCTTATTAGGGGGGAACACTGAAGCTTTCTTT
>TRBJ1-5|.|TRBD1|TRBV6-2/TRBV6-3
CASSSPGVLLGQGNQPQHF
TGTGCCAGCAGTTCTCCCGGAGTACTTTTAGGACAGGGCAATCAGCCCCAGCATTTT
>TRBJ1-2|.|.|TRBV7-2
CASSLRSNYGYTF
TGTGCCAGCAGCTTACGGAGCAACTATGGCTACACCTTC
>TRBJ1-2|.|.|TRBV6-2/TRBV6-3
CASSSAVANYGYTF
TGTGCCAGCAGTTCCGCGGTAGCTAACTATGGCTACACCTTC
>TRBJ2-3|.|TRBD2|TRBV6-4
CATANSGRRRDTQYF
TGTGCCACGGCCAATAGCGGGAGGAGGAGAGATACGCAGTATTTT
>TRBJ2-7|.|TRBD1|TRBV6-1
CASSETGGSYEQYF
TGTGCCAGCAGTGAAACAGGGGGCTCCTACGAGCAGTACTTC
>TRBJ1-4|.|.|TRBV5-1
CASSDRLSEKLFF
TGCGCCAGCAGCGACAGGCTTAGTGAAAAACTGTTTTTT
>TRBJ1-3|.|.|TRBV10-3
CAISESAGYGNTIYF
TGTGCCATCAGTGAGTCGGCGGGGTACGGAAACACCATATATTTT
>TRBJ1-1|once|TRBD1|TRBV10-3
CAIRSGQGGTEAFF
TGTGCCATCAGATCGGGACAGGGCGGCACTGAAGCTTTCTTT
>TRBJ1-5|.|.|TRBV27
CASSLWSGNQPQHF
TGTGCCAGCAGTTTATGGTCAGGGAACCAGCCCCAGCATTTT
>TRBJ1-2|.|.|TRBV4-1
CASSRQAIPANYGYTF
TGCGCCAGCAGCCGACAGGCTATTCCGGCTAACTATGGCTACACCTTC
>TRBJ2-3|.|TRBD1|TRBV2
CARQGGTDTQYF
TGTGCCAGACAGGGGGGCACAGATACGCAGTATTTT
>TRBJ2-1|.|TRBD1|TRBV7-3
CASSLTGQDYNEQFF
TGTGCCAGCAGCTTAACGGGACAGGATTACAATGAGCAGTTCTTC